The rows below give T cell receptor beta chains drawn from one sample of a study of blood T cell repertoires in COVID-19. The assay was immunoSEQ multiplex PCR, and TCRdb's table has in-frame clones only and misses some. This table has some 330,000 clones, around 87% appearing once. The sequencing input was PBMCs or T cells enriched from blood (not recorded which). The receptors originated from a man in his forties in a cohort exposed to, infected with or recovered from COVID-19 (not recorded which). Both conserved end residues are part of each CDR3. A D gene is named only where the DNA matches it firmly. Clone size is given for some rows only: seen once, a few or many times, or a class if the clone is expanded.

J: TRBJ2-1; size: -; V: TRBV9; D: TRBD1; DNA: TGTGCCAGCAGCGCTCCGGGACAGGGGTTGCGGAAGCAGTTCTTC; CDR3: CASSAPGQGLRKQFF
J: TRBJ1-2; size: -; V: TRBV6-5; D: -; DNA: TGTGCCAGCAATTCCCCTCCGAGGGGCTACACCTTC; CDR3: CASNSPPRGYTF
J: TRBJ2-7; size: -; V: TRBV2; D: TRBD2; DNA: TGTGCCAGCAGTGAGGATAGCGGGAGGGCGCGAGAGCAGTACTTC; CDR3: CASSEDSGRAREQYF
J: TRBJ1-5; size: -; V: TRBV25-1; D: -; DNA: TGTGCCAGCAGTGGGCAGAATAGCAATCAGCCCCAGCATTTT; CDR3: CASSGQNSNQPQHF
J: TRBJ2-1; size: -; V: TRBV14; D: -; DNA: TGTGCCAGCAGCCAAGGTGCTAGCGCTTACAATGAGCAGTTCTTC; CDR3: CASSQGASAYNEQFF
J: TRBJ2-7; size: -; V: TRBV5-1; D: TRBD1; DNA: TGCGCCAGCAGCTTTGGACAGGCCCCCTACGAGCAGTACTTC; CDR3: CASSFGQAPYEQYF
J: TRBJ2-7; size: -; V: TRBV14; D: TRBD2; DNA: TGTGCCAGCAGCCCTACAGGGACTAGCGGGAGGGCGTACGAGCAGTACTTC; CDR3: CASSPTGTSGRAYEQYF
J: TRBJ2-3; size: -; V: TRBV24-1; D: -; DNA: TGTGCCACCAGTGACCCCGGGAGCACAGATACGCAGTATTTT; CDR3: CATSDPGSTDTQYF
J: TRBJ2-7; size: -; V: TRBV5-1; D: -; DNA: TGCGCCAGCAGTCCGGGGTCCACCTACGAGCAGTACTTC; CDR3: CASSPGSTYEQYF
J: TRBJ2-1; size: -; V: TRBV7-2; D: -; DNA: TGTGCCAGCAGCGTAAGTTTTATAGCTAAGAATGAGCAGTTCTTC; CDR3: CASSVSFIAKNEQFF
J: TRBJ2-7; size: -; V: TRBV5-1; D: TRBD2; DNA: TGCGCCAGCAGCGGCCCGGGACTAGCGGCCTACGAGCAGTACTTC; CDR3: CASSGPGLAAYEQYF
J: TRBJ1-1; size: -; V: TRBV7-9; D: -; DNA: TGTGCCAGCAGCTTGTACGGGATTAACACTGAAGCTTTCTTT; CDR3: CASSLYGINTEAFF
J: TRBJ2-1; size: -; V: TRBV11-2; D: -; DNA: TGTGCCAGCAGCTTACTCAATCCGGGACTGGGCTACAATGAGCAGTTCTTC; CDR3: CASSLLNPGLGYNEQFF
J: TRBJ2-7; size: -; V: TRBV6-5; D: TRBD1; DNA: TGTGCCAGCAGACGCGGGACAGGGACCCACGAGCAGTACTTC; CDR3: CASRRGTGTHEQYF
J: TRBJ2-7; size: -; V: TRBV7-2; D: TRBD2; DNA: TGTGCCAGCAGCTCCCCGGGACTAGCGGGAGGTGCGCAGTACTTC; CDR3: CASSSPGLAGGAQYF
J: TRBJ2-2; size: -; V: TRBV27; D: TRBD1; DNA: TGTGCCAGCAGTGGGGACAGGGCCCCTAACACCGGGGAGCTGTTTTTT; CDR3: CASSGDRAPNTGELFF
J: TRBJ1-1; size: -; V: TRBV5-1; D: -; DNA: TGCGCCAGCAGCTTGGCTCAGGGGAAGGCTGAAGCTTTCTTT; CDR3: CASSLAQGKAEAFF
J: TRBJ1-6; size: -; V: TRBV7-8; D: -; DNA: TGTGCCAGCAGCTTCGGAGGGGCCGGAGGTTCACCCCTCCACTTT; CDR3: CASSFGGAGGSPLHF
J: TRBJ2-7; size: -; V: TRBV5-1; D: -; DNA: TGCGCCAGCAGCTTGGCAGAATCCTACGAGCAGTACTTC; CDR3: CASSLAESYEQYF
J: TRBJ2-5; size: -; V: TRBV5-4; D: -; DNA: TGTGCCAGCACTGCTCCCGGCAGGGAGACCCAGTACTTC; CDR3: CASTAPGRETQYF
J: TRBJ1-2; size: -; V: TRBV28; D: -; DNA: TGTGCCAGCAGAGCCCAGGGATTACTCTATGGCTACACCTTC; CDR3: CASRAQGLLYGYTF
J: TRBJ2-3; size: -; V: TRBV4-2; D: TRBD2; DNA: TGTGCCAGCAGCCAAGGAGCGGGAGAGCGCACAGATACGCAGTATTTT; CDR3: CASSQGAGERTDTQYF
J: TRBJ1-5; size: -; V: TRBV6-1; D: -; DNA: TGTGCCAGCAGTGAAAGGTACAGGGATCAGCCCCAGCATTTT; CDR3: CASSERYRDQPQHF
J: TRBJ1-3; size: -; V: TRBV6-5; D: TRBD1; DNA: TGTGCCAGCTGGGCAGGGACAGCCCGAAACACCATATATTTT; CDR3: CASWAGTARNTIYF
J: TRBJ2-3; size: -; V: TRBV7-9; D: -; DNA: TGTGCAATAGGGGAGGGGGCAGATACGCAGTATTTT; CDR3: CAIGEGADTQYF
J: TRBJ1-6; size: -; V: TRBV4-1; D: TRBD1; DNA: TGCGCCAGCAGCAGAGGACAGGGTGGGAATTCACCCCTCCACTTT; CDR3: CASSRGQGGNSPLHF
J: TRBJ1-6; size: -; V: TRBV5-4; D: -; DNA: TGTGCCAGCAGCTCCCGAACTAATAATTCACCCCTCCACTTT; CDR3: CASSSRTNNSPLHF
J: TRBJ1-4; size: -; V: TRBV28; D: -; DNA: TGTGCCAGCATCGATATCAGGGAGGGTGAAAAACTGTTTTTT; CDR3: CASIDIREGEKLFF
J: TRBJ2-1; size: -; V: TRBV9; D: TRBD2; DNA: TGTGCCAGCAGCGTAGAAGGAACTAGCGGTTACGGGGAGCAGTTCTTC; CDR3: CASSVEGTSGYGEQFF
J: TRBJ2-7; size: -; V: TRBV19; D: TRBD2; DNA: TGTGCCAGTAGGCTAGCGGGAGGGAATGAGCAGTACTTC; CDR3: CASRLAGGNEQYF
J: TRBJ2-7; size: -; V: TRBV4-1; D: -; DNA: TGCGCCAGCAGCCATCCGGGACTTACCACCTACGAGCAGTACTTC; CDR3: CASSHPGLTTYEQYF
J: TRBJ2-1; size: -; V: TRBV7-3; D: -; DNA: TGTGCCAGCCGCTCAGATCCAGCCTACAATGAGCAGTTCTTC; CDR3: CASRSDPAYNEQFF
J: TRBJ1-2; size: -; V: TRBV7-9; D: -; DNA: TGTGCCAGCGCCTGGGGAGACTATGGCTACACCTTC; CDR3: CASAWGDYGYTF
J: TRBJ2-3; size: -; V: TRBV10-1; D: TRBD2; DNA: TGCGCCAGCAGTGGACTAGCGGGAGTTACGCAGTATTTT; CDR3: CASSGLAGVTQYF
J: TRBJ2-4; size: -; V: TRBV25-1; D: TRBD2; DNA: TGTGCCAACCCATTGGGCGGGAGGGCCTCGGAGGCCAAAAACATTCAGTACTTC; CDR3: CANPLGGRASEAKNIQYF
J: TRBJ1-5; size: -; V: TRBV15; D: -; DNA: TGTGCCACCAGCATGGGGGGACAGCCCCAGCATTTT; CDR3: CATSMGGQPQHF
J: TRBJ1-5; size: -; V: TRBV28; D: -; DNA: TGTGCCAGCATCACGGGGGGTCAGCCCCAGCATTTT; CDR3: CASITGGQPQHF
J: TRBJ2-3; size: -; V: TRBV7-9; D: -; DNA: TGTGCCAGTAGCAGGGTAACAGATACGCAGTATTTT; CDR3: CASSRVTDTQYF
J: TRBJ2-5; size: -; V: TRBV2; D: TRBD2; DNA: TGTGCCAGCAGGGCTAGCGGAGTCCGGGCCCAGTACTTC; CDR3: CASRASGVRAQYF
J: TRBJ2-1; size: -; V: TRBV24-1; D: -; DNA: TGTGCCACCAGTGACCCCAGGGGAGCGGGATATGAGCAGTTCTTC; CDR3: CATSDPRGAGYEQFF
J: TRBJ2-5; size: -; V: TRBV4-1; D: TRBD2; DNA: TGCGCCAGCAGCCCCGGACTAGTCACAGAGACCCAGTACTTC; CDR3: CASSPGLVTETQYF
J: TRBJ1-6; size: -; V: TRBV18; D: TRBD1; DNA: TGTGCCAGCTCACCAGGGAGGGACAGGGCCTCACCCCTCCACTTT; CDR3: CASSPGRDRASPLHF
J: TRBJ1-3; size: -; V: TRBV5-1; D: -; DNA: TGCGCCAGCAGCGTAAACAGGGTTGGTCTGGGAGGAAACACCATATATTTT; CDR3: CASSVNRVGLGGNTIYF
J: TRBJ1-1; size: -; V: TRBV18; D: TRBD1; DNA: TGTGCCAGCTCACCAAAACCCCGACCGGGACAGGGCTTTATAGGGATGAACACTGAAGCTTTCTTT; CDR3: CASSPKPRPGQGFIGMNTEAFF
J: TRBJ1-4; size: -; V: TRBV3-1/TRBV3-2; D: TRBD1; DNA: TGTGCCAGCAGCCAAGTGAGACAGGGCGGTGAAAAACTGTTTTTT; CDR3: CASSQVRQGGEKLFF
J: TRBJ2-2; size: -; V: TRBV5-6; D: TRBD1; DNA: TGTGCCAGCAGCCGAGCCGGGACAGGGGGGGAGCTGTTTTTT; CDR3: CASSRAGTGGELFF
J: TRBJ1-6; size: few; V: TRBV2; D: TRBD1; DNA: TGTGCCAGCAGTGGCGGACAGGGGTATTCACCCCTCCACTTT; CDR3: CASSGGQGYSPLHF
J: TRBJ2-2; size: -; V: TRBV7-8; D: -; DNA: TGTGCCAGCAGCTATCCGACGGGGACCGGGGAGCTGTTTTTT; CDR3: CASSYPTGTGELFF
J: TRBJ1-2; size: -; V: TRBV5-6; D: -; DNA: TGTGCCAGCAGCGACTACGGGACATATCGCTATGGCTACACCTTC; CDR3: CASSDYGTYRYGYTF